Listed below are T cell receptor beta chains from one sample, sequenced in a study of blood T cells in healthy people across ages. One entry per CDR3 protein results from TCRdb running MiXCR on the 5' RACE reads. In the table there are around 800,000 distinct CDR3 sequences, 46% of which are singletons. Input material: blood. The receptors derive from a man at least 80 years old in good health. Each CDR3 is given with its conserved first and last residue.

v_call,j_call,cdr3_aa
TRBV6-5,TRBJ2-7,CASSTGGRNSYEQYF
TRBV12-3/TRBV12-4,TRBJ2-7,CASSLATAYEQYF
TRBV5-1,TRBJ2-5,CASSLGGRPGQETQYF
TRBV5-1,TRBJ2-3,CASSPDNTDTQYF
TRBV5-1,TRBJ2-2,CASSLAGSTGELFF
TRBV7-2,TRBJ1-2,CASSVTGQRNGYTF
TRBV7-8,TRBJ2-7,CASSFRSYSYEQYF
TRBV29-1,TRBJ2-5,CSVGTGGYQETQYF
TRBV11-3,TRBJ2-2,CASSLDLGSNTGELFF
TRBV13,TRBJ1-6,CASSLSSGHYNSPLHF
TRBV15,TRBJ2-1,CATSRDYASGDEQFF
TRBV20-1,TRBJ2-1,CSAGGTRSHNEQFF
TRBV7-2,TRBJ1-1,CASSLAKNTEAFF